This T cell receptor (beta chain) was sequenced in a study of blood T cell repertoires in COVID-19. The wider study: Nucleic acid was either cDNA or gDNA, and it came from T cells, B-cell-depleted T cells, or PBMCs.

Everyone who took part was roughly 18 to 89 years old, and they came from over 20 US areas. Data came from immunoSEQ multiplex PCR; TCRdb stores just in-frame clones and leaves some out. Of about 250,000 clones in the sample, approximately 85% are singletons; the top ten hold 8.5% to 9.5%. The V end lost 0 bases, the J end lost 0 bases, and 6 bases lay between the germline ends. CDR1 MNHEY and CDR2 SVGAGI come from the germline V gene. The CDR3 spans 15 residues. The rearrangement links TRBV6-5 to TRBJ1-5; D is unclear. Sequencing was carried out using PBMCs or T cells enriched from blood (not recorded which). This TCR was sampled from a woman aged 45-60 years with acute COVID-19. CDR3 sequence (DNA): TGTGCCAGCAGTTACTCCAGGATTAGCAATCAGCCCCAGCATTTT. Protein: CASSYSRISNQPQHF.